This TCR beta chain was identified in a study of blood T cell repertoires in COVID-19. The protocol was immunoSEQ multiplex PCR, while the TCRdb copy is restricted to in-frame clones and leaves out a portion. The sample has fewer than 95,000 clones, approximately 79% seen once. This clonotype was sampled from a man aged 65-85 years with COVID-19, enrolled during active disease. Sequenced input: peripheral blood.

CDR3 bases: TGTGCCAGCAGCTCCCCAGAGGGGAGGGCCCAAAGTGAAAAACTGTTTTTT. This sequence encodes CASSSPEGRAQSEKLFF. This sequence joins TRBV9 and TRBJ1-4, with D maybe TRBD1 (5 bases). Between the trimmed V and J ends, which lost 4 bases and 7 bases, there was a span of 23 bases. This CDR3 contains 17 residues. The V gene's germline CDR1 is SGDLS and CDR2 YYNGEE.